This TCR beta chain stems from a study of cytomegalovirus exposure and HLA in healthy donors. V lost 0 bases and J lost 4, with 14 bases in between. CDR1 and CDR2 (germline): SGHRS, YFSETQ. This CDR3 has 16 amino acids. Sequenced by immunoSEQ multiplex PCR; TCRdb stores in-frame clones only, minus some. This table has 90,000 to 100,000 clones, more than 75% appearing once. The specimen was PBMCs. The clonotype comes from a man between 18 and 29 years old in good health and CMV-seropositive. This chain uses TRBV5-1 with TRBJ2-1; no firm D call. CDR3 DNA sequence: TGCGCCAGCAGCTTGGCCGGAGAAGCGATATACAATGAGCAGTTCTTC. It is translated as CASSLAGEAIYNEQFF.